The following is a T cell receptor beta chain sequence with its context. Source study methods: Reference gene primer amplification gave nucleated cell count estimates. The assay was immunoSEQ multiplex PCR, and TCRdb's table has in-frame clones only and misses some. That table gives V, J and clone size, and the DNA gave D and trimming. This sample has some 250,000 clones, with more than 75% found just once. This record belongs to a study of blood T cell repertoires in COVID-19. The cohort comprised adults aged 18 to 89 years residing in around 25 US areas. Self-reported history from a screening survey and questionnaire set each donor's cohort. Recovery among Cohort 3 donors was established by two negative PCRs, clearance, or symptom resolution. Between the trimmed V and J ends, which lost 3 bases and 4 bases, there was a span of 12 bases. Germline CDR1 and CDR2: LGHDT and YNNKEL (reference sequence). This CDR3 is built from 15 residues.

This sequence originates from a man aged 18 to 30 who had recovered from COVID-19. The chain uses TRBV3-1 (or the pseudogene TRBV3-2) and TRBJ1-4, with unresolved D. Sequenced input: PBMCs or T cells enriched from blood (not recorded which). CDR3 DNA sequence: TGTGCCAGCAGCCAGCAAGCGGCGGGTAATGAAAAACTGTTTTTT. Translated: CASSQQAAGNEKLFF.